Shown below are 3 T cell receptor beta chains from a single sample sequenced in a study of blood T cell repertoires in COVID-19 (dated by TCRdb to about 2020). Libraries came from the immunoSEQ multiplex PCR assay. TCRdb retrieved this table from immuneACCESS and kept in-frame rearrangements only. Not all clones are present; in checked studies, unresolved V genes account for under half, and no reason is known for the remainder. In all, the sample holds hundreds of thousands of clones, and just over 85% of those were seen once. In total, the top ten clones hold more than 1.4% of the sample. The sequenced sample was peripheral blood. These receptors came from a woman aged 25 to 45 with active or convalescent COVID-19.

The chain links TRBV6-6 to TRBJ1-1; 11 bases fit TRBD1. J gave up 3 bases and V 5 bases, and 2 bases lay outside the gene matches. This CDR3 region has 14 residues. CDR1 MNHNY and CDR2 SVGAGI come from the germline V gene (reference sequence). The CDR3 loop is CASSPGQGDTEAFF. The CDR3 bases are TGTGCCAGCAGTCCGGGACAGGGGGACACTGAAGCTTTCTTT.

The V and J genes are TRBV6-5 and TRBJ2-7; D unclear. The germline V gene encodes CDR1 MNHEY and CDR2 SVGAGI. This CDR3 contains 15 residues. V was clipped by 0 bases and J by 0 bases, with 9 bases between them. CDR3 sequence (DNA): TGTGCCAGCAGTTACTCGAGAGCCTTCTCCTACGAGCAGTACTTC. This gives the protein CASSYSRAFSYEQYF.

A few counts support this clone. Other DNA sequences in the sample encode the same CDR3. The V and J genes are TRBV19 and TRBJ1-1; possibly TRBD1 for D (5 bases). V was trimmed by 5 bases and J by 4 bases, leaving 11 bases between them. Germline V gene lookup returns CDR1 LNHDA and CDR2 SQIVND (reference sequence). CDR3 length: 13 residues. The CDR3 protein is CASSPQGGTEAFF. The CDR3 bases are TGTGCCAGTAGTCCCCAGGGCGGCACTGAAGCTTTCTTT.